Below, 29 T cell receptor beta chains from the same sample are listed, as sequenced in a study of blood T cell repertoires in COVID-19. Profiling relied on immunoSEQ multiplex PCR, and the TCRdb table lists in-frame clones only, not all of them. The table includes about 290,000 clones, roughly 89% detected once. Sequences were obtained from PBMCs or T cells enriched from blood (not recorded which). The receptors were gathered from a woman in her thirties or forties who had recovered from COVID-19.

The V gene is TRBV5-8, the J gene TRBJ1-1; D unresolved. V was trimmed by 6 bases and J by 5 bases, leaving 11 bases between them. This CDR3 spans 12 amino acids. In germline, CDR1 is SGHTS, CDR2 YDEGEE. CDR3 DNA sequence: TGTGCCAGCAACTCGGGGTATACTGAAGCTTTCTTT. Residues: CASNSGYTEAFF. Based on the CDR3 plus reference TRBV5-8 and TRBJ1-1, the full variable domain is EAGVTQSPTHLIKTRGQQATLRCSPISGHTSVYWYQQALGLGLQFLLWYDEGEERNRGNFPPRFSGRQFPNYSSELNVNALELEDSALYLCASNSGYTEAFFGQGTRLTVV.

The rearrangement uses TRBV6-2 or TRBV6-3 and TRBJ2-7; TRBD2 matches at 11 bases. J gave up 7 bases and V 2 bases, and 10 bases lay outside the gene matches. Germline V gene sequence: CDR1 MNHEY, CDR2 SVGEGT. The CDR3 extends over 16 amino acids. The CDR3 sequence: CASSYRLAGGSGEQYF. DNA of the CDR3: TGTGCCAGCAGTTACCGGCTAGCGGGAGGATCAGGGGAGCAGTACTTC.

This clone came up a few times. This chain uses TRBV5-5 with TRBJ1-5; tentatively, D is TRBD1 (5 bases). Germline lookup yields CDR1 SGHKS and CDR2 YYEKEE (reference sequence). V lost 0 bases and J 4 bases, leaving 8 bases between the germline ends. The CDR3 runs to 14 residues. The CDR3 is CASSLVGGNQPQHF. The CDR3 nucleotides are TGTGCCAGCAGCTTGGTGGGGGGTAATCAGCCCCAGCATTTT.

The chain couples TRBV6-5 to TRBJ1-1, with TRBD1 as a possible D gene (5 bases). V was shortened by 6 bases and J by 1 base, with 12 bases between the two germline ends. The CDR3 has 14 amino acids. Germline lookup yields CDR1 MNHEY and CDR2 SVGAGI. The CDR3 DNA reads TGTGCCAGCAGAGACCCCAGGGAGAACACTGAAGCTTTCTTT. It translates to CASRDPRENTEAFF.

The chain uses TRBV6-6 and TRBJ1-1, with TRBD1 matching over 7 bases. The V and J ends lost 5 bases and 5 bases, in that order; junction bases with no gene match: 23. CDR3 size: 19 residues. Per the germline V gene, CDR1 is MNHNY and CDR2 is SVGAGI (reference sequence). Here the CDR3 DNA reads TGTGCCAGCAGTCCGAACATTTACCCGACAGGGAACAGTCGGACTGAAGCTTTCTTT. Amino acid sequence: CASSPNIYPTGNSRTEAFF.

The rearrangement links TRBV9 to TRBJ2-1; TRBD2 might be the D (5 bases). The length of the CDR3 is 16 residues. V was shortened by 3 bases and J by 0 bases, with 13 bases between the two germline ends. Looked up from germline, CDR1 is SGDLS and CDR2 is YYNGEE. CDR3 DNA: TGTGCCAGCAGCGCTGAGCGGCTACCCTCCTACAATGAGCAGTTCTTC. Its protein is CASSAERLPSYNEQFF.

The chain links TRBV2 to TRBJ2-3, with TRBD2 matching 8 bases. CDR3 length: 15 residues. Germline V lookup: CDR1 SNHLY, CDR2 FYNNEI. With V trimmed by 4 bases and J by 0 bases, 3 bases remained unmatched. The CDR3 is CASSAQRGSTDTQYF. The DNA of the CDR3 is TGTGCCAGCAGTGCCCAGCGGGGGAGCACAGATACGCAGTATTTT. The whole variable domain, remainder taken from reference TRBV2 and TRBJ2-3, is EPEVTQTPSHQVTQMGQEVILRCVPISNHLYFYWYRQILGQKVEFLVSFYNNEISEKSEIFDDQFSVERPDGSNFTLKIRSTKLEDSAMYFCASSAQRGSTDTQYFGPGTRLTVL.

Concerning this clone itself: Other DNA variants within this sample encode the same CDR3. The V and J genes are TRBV15 and TRBJ2-5; 7 nucleotides match TRBD2. Germline V gives CDR1 LNHNV, CDR2 YYDKDF (reference sequence). This CDR3 comprises 14 residues. J lost 5 bases, V lost 0 bases, and 3 bases had no gene match. The CDR3 DNA reads TGTGCCACCAGCAGAGATCGGGGGGAGGAGACCCAGTACTTC. It is translated as CATSRDRGEETQYF.

V is TRBV18 and J is TRBJ2-1; 8 bases map to TRBD1. The V gene's germline CDR1 is KGHSH and CDR2 LQKENI. V gave up 6 bases and J gave up 7 bases; unmatched junction bases: 11. The CDR3 has 15 amino acids. The CDR3 region has the DNA TGTGCCAGCTCCCTCGGGACAGGTGGGTTGAATGAGCAGTTCTTC. Translation gives CASSLGTGGLNEQFF. The entire variable domain, with the rest obtained from reference TRBV18 and TRBJ2-1, is as follows: NAGVMQNPRHLVRRRGQEARLRCSPMKGHSHVYWYRQLPEEGLKFMVYLQKENIIDESGMPKERFSAEFPKEGPSILRIQQVVRGDSAAYFCASSLGTGGLNEQFFGPGTRLTVL.

This chain uses TRBV5-1 with TRBJ2-7, with D possibly being TRBD1 (5 bases). V was trimmed by 4 bases and J by 4 bases, leaving 12 bases between them. The CDR3 is made up of 13 amino acids. In germline, CDR1 is SGHRS, CDR2 YFSETQ. The CDR3 protein is CASSASGSYEQYF. CDR3 DNA sequence: TGCGCCAGCAGCGCTTCAGGGTCTTACGAGCAGTACTTC. The entire variable domain, with the rest obtained from reference TRBV5-1 and TRBJ2-7, is as follows: KAGVTQTPRYLIKTRGQQVTLSCSPISGHRSVSWYQQTPGQGLQFLFEYFSETQRNKGNFPGRFSGRQFSNSRSEMNVSTLELGDSALYLCASSASGSYEQYFGPGTRLTVT.

The chain combines TRBV30 with TRBJ2-1, with 7 bases fitting TRBD2. From germline, CDR1 is GTSNPN and CDR2 SVGIG (reference sequence). The V segment lost 8 bases and the J segment 8 bases; nucleotides outside the gene matches: 9. The CDR3 is 12 amino acids. This chain's CDR3 is CALRKGGYEQFF. DNA for the CDR3: TGTGCCCTACGGAAGGGAGGGTATGAGCAGTTCTTC.

This rearrangement joins TRBV3-1 (or the pseudogene TRBV3-2) to TRBJ2-2, with TRBD1 identical over 9 bases. Germline CDR1 and CDR2: LGHDT and YNNKEL (reference sequence). This CDR3 spans 16 amino acids. V shed 1 base and J 14 bases; nucleotides not matched to a gene: 14. The CDR3 reads CASSQGGSGQGYVLFF. DNA for the CDR3: TGTGCCAGCAGCCAAGGCGGTTCGGGACAGGGATATGTACTGTTTTTT.

The rearrangement uses TRBV15 and TRBJ1-3, with no clear D. Trimming stripped 1 base from V and 8 bases from J, with 9 bases between. Germline assignment: CDR1 LNHNV and CDR2 YYDKDF (reference sequence). The CDR3 is 13 amino acids. The CDR3 spells CATSRALPDTIYF. Written as DNA, the CDR3 is TGTGCCACCAGCAGAGCACTCCCGGACACCATATATTTT.

The V call is TRBV7-9, the J call TRBJ2-1; D possibly corresponds to TRBD2 (7 bases). The germline gives CDR1 SEHNR, CDR2 FQNEAQ (reference sequence). The CDR3 contains 12 residues. The CDR3, as DNA: TGTGCAGGGGGAGGGCCCTACAATGAGCAGTTCTTC. This translates into CAGGGPYNEQFF.

The sample holds one count of this clone. This chain uses TRBV11-2 with TRBJ2-7; 7 bases agree with TRBD2. The junction had 4 bases not matched to a gene; V was cut back by 5 bases and J by 0 bases. Germline lookup yields CDR1 SGHAT and CDR2 FQNNGV. The CDR3 length is 14 residues. In nucleotides, the CDR3 is TGTGCCAGCAGCAAAAGCGGGAACTCCTACGAGCAGTACTTC. Protein: CASSKSGNSYEQYF.

V and J are TRBV6-5 and TRBJ1-1; D is perhaps TRBD1 (5 bases). The CDR3 sequence is 14 residues long. The V gene lost 6 bases and the J gene lost 6 bases, with 17 bases spanning the gap. Germline lookup yields CDR1 MNHEY and CDR2 SVGAGI. The CDR3 DNA sequence: TGTGCCAGCAGACGCGGGACGGTGGTCCCTGAAGCTTTCTTT. Its translation: CASRRGTVVPEAFF.

This rearrangement joins TRBV2 to TRBJ1-5, with D unresolved. The CDR3 covers 13 residues. V shed 7 bases and J shed 3 bases, with 10 bases lying between them. CDR1 SNHLY and CDR2 FYNNEI come from the germline V gene. The DNA of the CDR3 is TGTGCCAGCAAGATCCAGGACAATCAGCCCCAGCATTTT. Encoded protein: CASKIQDNQPQHF. Filled out from reference TRBV2 and TRBJ1-5, the complete variable domain reads EPEVTQTPSHQVTQMGQEVILRCVPISNHLYFYWYRQILGQKVEFLVSFYNNEISEKSEIFDDQFSVERPDGSNFTLKIRSTKLEDSAMYFCASKIQDNQPQHFGDGTRLSIL.

The CDR3 DNA reads as TGTGCCAGCTCCCGAACGTGGCAGCGTAATGAAAAACTGTTTTTT. As protein: CASSRTWQRNEKLFF. V and J are TRBV18 and TRBJ1-4, with D hard to call. Germline V lookup: CDR1 KGHSH, CDR2 LQKENI. Trimming shortened V by 6 bases and J by 4 bases, and 15 bases separated the two germline ends. The CDR3 is 15 amino acids. Together with reference TRBV18 and TRBJ1-4, the CDR3 gives the full variable domain: NAGVMQNPRHLVRRRGQEARLRCSPMKGHSHVYWYRQLPEEGLKFMVYLQKENIIDESGMPKERFSAEFPKEGPSILRIQQVVRGDSAAYFCASSRTWQRNEKLFFGSGTQLSVL.

This chain links TRBV11-2 with TRBJ2-1, with 8 bases fitting TRBD2. The CDR3 loop spans 14 amino acids. Per the germline V gene, CDR1 is SGHAT and CDR2 is FQNNGV. Germline trimming cut 7 bases from V and 13 bases from J; bases unmatched to any gene: 15. The CDR3 DNA sequence: TGTGCCAGCACCCCACAACCCGTGACTAGCGTTCAGTTCTTC. Its protein product is CASTPQPVTSVQFF.

J is TRBJ2-3 and V is TRBV5-1; D unresolved. Trimming cost V 4 bases and J 4 bases, with 10 bases left between them. The germline V gene encodes CDR1 SGHRS and CDR2 YFSETQ. CDR3 size: 13 residues. The CDR3 region is CASSPGSADTQYF. CDR3 coding DNA: TGCGCCAGCAGCCCCGGTTCGGCAGATACGCAGTATTTT.

The chain links TRBV9 to TRBJ2-4; 9 bases match TRBD1. Germline V gene sequence: CDR1 SGDLS, CDR2 YYNGEE. The junction had 7 bases not matched to a gene; V was cut back by 0 bases and J by 9 bases. This CDR3 is 15 amino acids long. For the CDR3, the DNA is TGTGCCAGCAGCGTAGACGGACAGGGGACAGGCATTCAGTACTTC. Residues: CASSVDGQGTGIQYF.

The chain joins TRBV6-4 to TRBJ1-1, with 7 bases fitting TRBD1. The germline V gene has CDR1 MRHNA and CDR2 SNTAGT. The J segment lost 4 bases and the V segment lost 6 bases, leaving 5 bases of the junction unmatched. The CDR3 consists of 13 residues. The CDR3 coding sequence is TGTGCCAGCAGGGCCACAGGGGTCACTGAAGCTTTCTTT. Its protein product is CASRATGVTEAFF.

The chain couples TRBV5-1 to TRBJ2-4, with 10 bases that match TRBD1. CDR3 length: 15 amino acids. V trimming: 4 bases; J trimming: 7 bases; junction bases outside the gene matches: 8. In germline, CDR1 is SGHRS, CDR2 YFSETQ. CDR3 in DNA: TGCGCCAGCAGCCCTAGGGGACAGGGGACGAACATTCAGTACTTC. This gives the protein CASSPRGQGTNIQYF.

A few counts support this clone. One junction end disagrees with the germline gene, perhaps due to a read error. The chain couples TRBV18 to TRBJ1-2; weak D call: TRBD1 (5 bases). Germline V CDR1 and CDR2: KGHSH, LQKENI. CDR3 length: 15 residues. The CDR3 is CASLPGSQGYNGYTF. The CDR3 DNA reads TGTGCCAGCTTACCAGGATCCCAGGGATACAATGGCTACACCTTC.

The rearrangement joins TRBV30 to TRBJ2-7; 11 positions agree with TRBD1. Germline CDR1 is GTSNPN and CDR2 is SVGIG (reference sequence). This CDR3 region has 15 residues. V dropped 1 base and J dropped 2; count of bases not matched to a gene: 4. In DNA, the CDR3 is TGTGCCTGGAGTGGAGGGACAGGGGGACCCTACGAGCAGTACTTC. Protein product: CAWSGGTGGPYEQYF.

The chain combines TRBV12-2 with TRBJ2-1; TRBD1 reflects the table's D call only, with no check against the DNA. TRBV12-2 is shown as a pseudogene. The CDR3 sequence is 12 residues long. The CDR3 DNA reads as TGTGCAAGTCGCTTAGACAACAATGAGCAGTTCTTC. Translation: CASRLDNNEQFF.

This clone was seen once. The gene calls are TRBV9 and TRBJ2-7, with D perhaps matching TRBD2 (6 bases). CDR1 and CDR2 from the germline V gene are SGDLS and YYNGEE. The V end was cut by 2 bases, the J end by 3 bases, with 18 bases between. This CDR3 is built from 16 residues. The CDR3 is CASSVAAGRPVYEQYF. The CDR3, as DNA: TGTGCCAGCAGCGTGGCCGCGGGGAGGCCCGTCTACGAGCAGTACTTC.

J is TRBJ1-5 and V is TRBV4-1; 9 positions agree with TRBD1. The V gene end was trimmed by 2 bases and the J gene end by 3 bases; junction bases not matched to a gene: 5. Germline lookup yields CDR1 MGHRA and CDR2 YSYEKL. The CDR3 runs to 16 residues. The CDR3 DNA is TGCGCCAGCAGCCAAAAGGGACAGGGACTCAATCAGCCCCAGCATTTT. It yields the protein CASSQKGQGLNQPQHF.

The CDR3 DNA reads as TGCGCCAGCAGCCCATACAGGGTGATGGGGTACACCTTC. This translates into CASSPYRVMGYTF. The rearrangement uses TRBV5-1 and TRBJ1-2; maybe TRBD1 (6 bases). V lost 4 bases, J lost 11 bases, and 18 bases lay in between. Per the germline V gene, CDR1 is SGHRS and CDR2 is YFSETQ. This CDR3 comprises 13 residues.